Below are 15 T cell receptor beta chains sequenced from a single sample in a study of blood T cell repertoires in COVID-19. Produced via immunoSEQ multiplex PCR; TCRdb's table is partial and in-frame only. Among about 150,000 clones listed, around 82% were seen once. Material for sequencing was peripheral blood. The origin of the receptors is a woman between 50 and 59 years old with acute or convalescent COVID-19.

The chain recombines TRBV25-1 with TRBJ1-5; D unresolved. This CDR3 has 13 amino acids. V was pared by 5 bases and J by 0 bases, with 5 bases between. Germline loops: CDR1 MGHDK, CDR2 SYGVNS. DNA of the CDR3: TGTGCCAGCAGTCAACTTAGCAATCAGCCCCAGCATTTT. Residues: CASSQLSNQPQHF.

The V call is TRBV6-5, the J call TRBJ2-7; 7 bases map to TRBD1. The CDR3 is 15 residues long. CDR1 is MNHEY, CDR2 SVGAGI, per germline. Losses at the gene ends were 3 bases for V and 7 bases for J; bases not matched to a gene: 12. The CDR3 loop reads CASSYQTGSLGEQYF. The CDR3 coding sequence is TGTGCCAGCAGTTATCAGACAGGGTCCTTGGGTGAGCAGTACTTC.

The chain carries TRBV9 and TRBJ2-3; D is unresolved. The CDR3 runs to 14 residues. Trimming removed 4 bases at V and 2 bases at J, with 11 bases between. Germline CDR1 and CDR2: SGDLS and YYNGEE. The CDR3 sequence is CASSSLNPTDTQYF. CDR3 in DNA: TGTGCCAGCAGCAGCCTAAATCCCACAGATACGCAGTATTTT.

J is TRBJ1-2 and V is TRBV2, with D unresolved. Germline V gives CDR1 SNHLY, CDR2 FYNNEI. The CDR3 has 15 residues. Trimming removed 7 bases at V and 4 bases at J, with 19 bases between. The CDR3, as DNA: TGTGCCAGCATGAGGGAAAGTGGAAAAGGCTATGGCTACACCTTC. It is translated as CASMRESGKGYGYTF.

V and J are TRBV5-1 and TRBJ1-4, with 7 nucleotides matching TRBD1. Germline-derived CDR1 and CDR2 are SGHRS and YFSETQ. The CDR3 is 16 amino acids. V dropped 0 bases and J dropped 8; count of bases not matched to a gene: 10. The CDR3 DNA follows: TGCGCCAGCAGCTTGGAAGCGAGACAGGGAGGCGAAAAACTGTTTTTT. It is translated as CASSLEARQGGEKLFF. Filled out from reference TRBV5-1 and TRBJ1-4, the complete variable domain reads KAGVTQTPRYLIKTRGQQVTLSCSPISGHRSVSWYQQTPGQGLQFLFEYFSETQRNKGNFPGRFSGRQFSNSRSEMNVSTLELGDSALYLCASSLEARQGGEKLFFGSGTQLSVL.

For the CDR3, the DNA is TGTGCCAGCAGTTTGCCCCGGGACAACTCTGGAAACACCATATATTTT. Translating gives CASSLPRDNSGNTIYF. The rearrangement links TRBV28 to TRBJ1-3; weak D call: TRBD1 (6 bases). The CDR3 length is 16 residues. Germline CDR1 and CDR2: MDHEN and SYDVKM. Trimming stripped 3 bases from V and 0 bases from J, with 12 bases between. The full variable domain, in which reference TRBV28 and TRBJ1-3 provide the parts outside the CDR3, is DVKVTQSSRYLVKRTGEKVFLECVQDMDHENMFWYRQDPGLGLRLIYFSYDVKMKEKGDIPEGYSVSREKKERFSLILESASTNQTSMYLCASSLPRDNSGNTIYFGEGSWLTVV.

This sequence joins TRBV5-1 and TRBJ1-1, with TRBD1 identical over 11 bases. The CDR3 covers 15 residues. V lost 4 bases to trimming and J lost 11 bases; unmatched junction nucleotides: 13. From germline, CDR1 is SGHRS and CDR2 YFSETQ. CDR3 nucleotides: TGCGCCAGCAGCGCACTTACCGGGACAGGGGGTTTGGCTTTCTTT. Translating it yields CASSALTGTGGLAFF.

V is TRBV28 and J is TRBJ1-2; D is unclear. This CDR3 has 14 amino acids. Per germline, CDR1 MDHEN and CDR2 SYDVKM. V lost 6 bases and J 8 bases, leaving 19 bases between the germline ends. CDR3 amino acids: CASSLRNPYGGYTF. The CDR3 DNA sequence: TGTGCCAGCAGCCTCAGGAACCCCTATGGGGGCTACACCTTC.

This CDR3 reads CASSVEAAGVIYF. The CDR3 region has the DNA TGTGCCAGCAGCGTAGAGGCCGCAGGTGTGATATATTTT. The chain combines TRBV9 with TRBJ1-3, with D unclear. With 0 bases removed from V and 13 bases from J, the gap between germline ends came to 14 bases. Germline assignment: CDR1 SGDLS and CDR2 YYNGEE. The CDR3 is 13 amino acids.

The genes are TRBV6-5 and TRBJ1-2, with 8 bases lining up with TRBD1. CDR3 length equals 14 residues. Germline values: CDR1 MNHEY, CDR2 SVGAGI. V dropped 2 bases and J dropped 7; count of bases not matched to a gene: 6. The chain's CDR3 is CASSYQGAAGGYTF. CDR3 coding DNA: TGTGCCAGCAGTTACCAGGGGGCAGCGGGTGGCTACACCTTC.

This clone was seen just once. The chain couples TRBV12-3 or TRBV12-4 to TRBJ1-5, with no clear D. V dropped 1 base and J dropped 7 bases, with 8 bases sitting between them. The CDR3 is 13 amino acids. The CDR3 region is CASSLGSGQPQHF. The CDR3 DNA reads TGTGCCAGCAGTTTAGGGTCAGGACAGCCCCAGCATTTT.

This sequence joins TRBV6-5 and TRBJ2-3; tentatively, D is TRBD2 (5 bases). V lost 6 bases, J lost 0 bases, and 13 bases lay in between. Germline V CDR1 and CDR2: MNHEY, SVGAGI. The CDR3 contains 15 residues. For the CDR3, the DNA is TGTGCCAGCAGGACCCTCTGGAGGAGCACAGATACGCAGTATTTT. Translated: CASRTLWRSTDTQYF.

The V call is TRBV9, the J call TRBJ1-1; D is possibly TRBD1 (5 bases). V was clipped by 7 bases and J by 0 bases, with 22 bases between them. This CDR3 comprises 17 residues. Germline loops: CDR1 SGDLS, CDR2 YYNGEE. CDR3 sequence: CASGPPRGGEMNTEAFF. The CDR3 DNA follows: TGTGCCAGCGGCCCGCCGAGGGGAGGGGAAATGAACACTGAAGCTTTCTTT.

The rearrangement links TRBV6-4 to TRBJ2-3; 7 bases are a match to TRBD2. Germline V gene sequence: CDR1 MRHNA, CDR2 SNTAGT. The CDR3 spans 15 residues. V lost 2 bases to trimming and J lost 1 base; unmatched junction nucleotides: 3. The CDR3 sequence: CASSDGSGGTDTQYF. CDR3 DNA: TGTGCCAGCAGTGACGGGAGCGGGGGCACAGATACGCAGTATTTT.

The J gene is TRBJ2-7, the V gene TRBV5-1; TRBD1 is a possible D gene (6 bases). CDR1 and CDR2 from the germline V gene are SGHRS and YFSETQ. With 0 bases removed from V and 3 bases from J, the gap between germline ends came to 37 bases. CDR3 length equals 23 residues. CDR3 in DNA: TGCGCCAGCAGCTTGGCCGGAGGTCCCTCCTCCGCCCAGGGGCTAGAACGAGTCTACGAGCAGTACTTC. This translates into CASSLAGGPSSAQGLERVYEQYF.